This record looks at one T cell receptor beta chain sequence and its context. These data come from a study of shared clonotypes between healthy human individuals. Study-level information: Sampling drew on donors who were a couple of women and a few men aged 18 to 49.

The CDR3 loop spans 12 amino acids. Looked up from germline, CDR1 is SQVTM and CDR2 is ANQGSEA. V dropped 6 bases and J dropped 10; count of bases not matched to a gene: 11. The method was immunoSEQ multiplex PCR; TCRdb's version includes in-frame clones alone and lacks a portion of them. The sample yields fewer than 130,000 clones, about 72% seen once. With CCR7-negative CD45RA+ TemRA cells, CD45RO+ cells were combined in CD8 memory. The chain combines TRBV29-1 with TRBJ2-7; TRBD2 aligns across 8 bases. The sequence was obtained from a woman in her twenties or thirties in good health. The sequenced sample consisted of memory CD8+ T cells sorted from blood. Subset reported: CD45RO+ cells pooled with CCR7-negative TemRA cells. In DNA, the CDR3 is TGCAGCGTCGGGAGGGACCCAGGGGAACAGTACTTC. Amino acid sequence: CSVGRDPGEQYF.